The 16 T cell receptor beta chains in this list originate from one sample, sequenced in a study of shared clonotypes between healthy human individuals. Using immunoSEQ multiplex PCR, the repertoire was profiled, and TCRdb retains in-frame clones only, with some absent. The sample lists 520,000 or so clones, roughly 78% occurring once. Sequenced input: PBMCs. The receptors come from a woman in her forties in good health. Some clones in this sample may be carry-over from other donors' samples.

This rearrangement joins TRBV7-2 to TRBJ2-2; D is possibly TRBD1 or TRBD2 (5 bases each). V lost 4 bases to trimming and J lost 3 bases, with 9 bases between them. Germline V lookup: CDR1 SGHTA, CDR2 FQGNSA. This CDR3 contains 14 residues. CDR3 region: CASSWGTHTGELFF. The DNA of the CDR3 is TGTGCCAGCAGCTGGGGGACCCACACCGGGGAGCTGTTTTTT.

This clone showed up just once. The CDR3 here is CASTLAGSRGNEQFF. Written as DNA, the CDR3 is TGTGCCAGCACCCTCGCGGGCTCCCGGGGCAATGAGCAGTTCTTC. V usage is TRBV28 and J usage is TRBJ2-1, with a weak D call TRBD2 (5 bases). V was clipped by 7 bases and J by 6 bases, with 19 bases between them. This CDR3 is 15 amino acids long. CDR1 is MDHEN, CDR2 SYDVKM, per germline.

The rearrangement links TRBV2 to TRBJ2-2; tentative D call: TRBD2 (6 bases). From germline, CDR1 is SNHLY and CDR2 FYNNEI. The V end was cut by 9 bases, the J end by 1 base, with 12 bases between. The CDR3 runs 14 residues. This CDR3 reads CASGEALNTGELFF. Written as DNA, the CDR3 is TGTGCCAGTGGGGAGGCCTTGAACACCGGGGAGCTGTTTTTT. The full variable domain, completed using reference TRBV2 and TRBJ2-2, is EPEVTQTPSHQVTQMGQEVILRCVPISNHLYFYWYRQILGQKVEFLVSFYNNEISEKSEIFDDQFSVERPDGSNFTLKIRSTKLEDSAMYFCASGEALNTGELFFGEGSRLTVL.

A remark on this clone: The same CDR3 can be traced to other DNA sequences in this sample. The CDR3 loop is CASSQETGSYNEQFF. The CDR3 DNA is TGCGCCAGCAGCCAAGAGACAGGATCGTACAATGAGCAGTTCTTC. V and J are TRBV4-3 and TRBJ2-1; TRBD1 might be the D (6 bases). Germline V lookup: CDR1 LGHNA, CDR2 YSLEER. The CDR3 sequence is 15 residues long. Trimming left V 0 bases short and J 4 bases short, with 10 bases between.

This rearrangement joins TRBV7-9 to TRBJ1-2, with a possible D match to TRBD1 (5 bases). There are 14 residues in the CDR3. V was cut by 4 bases and J by 1 base, with 10 bases left in between. CDR1 is SEHNR, CDR2 FQNEAQ, per germline (reference sequence). The CDR3 nucleotides are TGTGCCAGCAGCTCGGACACCCTTAACTATGGCTACACCTTC. This codes for CASSSDTLNYGYTF. The whole variable domain, filled in from reference TRBV7-9 and TRBJ1-2, reads DTGVSQNPRHKITKRGQNVTFRCDPISEHNRLYWYRQTLGQGPEFLTYFQNEAQLEKSRLLSDRFSAERPKGSFSTLEIQRTEQGDSAMYLCASSSDTLNYGYTFGSGTRLTVV.

The genes are TRBV9 and TRBJ2-1, with TRBD2 matching over 12 bases. CDR3 size: 16 residues. CDR1 SGDLS and CDR2 YYNGEE come from the germline V gene. V trimming: 2 bases; J trimming: 6 bases; junction bases outside the gene matches: 6. CDR3 loop: CASSVTSGRLRNEQFF. CDR3 sequence (DNA): TGTGCCAGCAGCGTCACTAGCGGGAGGCTTCGCAATGAGCAGTTCTTC.

This chain links TRBV7-9 with TRBJ2-1; 10 bases are a match to TRBD2. Germline trimming cut 5 bases from V and 4 bases from J; bases unmatched to any gene: 5. The CDR3 loop spans 15 amino acids. Germline V gene data show CDR1 as SEHNR and CDR2 as FQNEAQ (reference sequence). The CDR3 DNA reads TGTGCCAGCAGCCGCGGGACTAGCGAGTACAATGAGCAGTTCTTC. This codes for CASSRGTSEYNEQFF.

The CDR3 DNA follows: TGTGCCATCAGTGAGCCAACAGTGGGGCTTTACGAGCAGTACTTC. Residues: CAISEPTVGLYEQYF. The gene calls are TRBV10-3 and TRBJ2-7; D perhaps matches TRBD1 (5 bases). The ends were cut back, 2 bases at V and 4 bases at J, with 15 bases in the middle. Germline CDR1 ENHRY, CDR2 SYGVKD. The CDR3 loop spans 15 amino acids.

In this sample, this clone turned up once. This chain links TRBV7-2 with TRBJ2-7; 10 positions match TRBD2. This CDR3 has 17 residues. Germline CDR1 is SGHTA and CDR2 is FQGNSA. With 1 base clipped from V and 4 bases from J, the junction kept 10 bases outside the gene matches. DNA for the CDR3: TGTGCCAGCAGCTTAGGGCTAGCGGGAGCGCCGGGGTACGAGCAGTACTTC. Its translation is CASSLGLAGAPGYEQYF.

The chain is built from TRBV9 and TRBJ1-1; TRBD1 might be the D (5 bases). Germline loops: CDR1 SGDLS, CDR2 YYNGEE. V lost 0 bases and J 7 bases, leaving 16 bases between the germline ends. The CDR3 sequence is 15 residues long. The CDR3 DNA reads TGTGCCAGCAGCGTAGAAGGTGGGGCAATTGGTGAAGCTTTCTTT. Translated, it gives CASSVEGGAIGEAFF.

The V gene is TRBV2, the J gene TRBJ2-3, with D perhaps matching TRBD2 (6 bases). Germline values: CDR1 SNHLY, CDR2 FYNNEI. Trimming cost V 7 bases and J 2 bases, with 16 bases left between them. The CDR3 is 15 amino acids. Here the CDR3 DNA reads TGTGCCAGCACGGGGCGCGCGGGGACCACAGATACGCAGTATTTT. This translates into CASTGRAGTTDTQYF.

The chain carries TRBV5-1 and TRBJ2-2; 9 nucleotides match TRBD2. The trim removed 1 base at V and 6 bases at J, leaving 7 bases unmatched. There are 16 residues in the CDR3. Germline V CDR1 and CDR2: SGHRS, YFSETQ. CDR3 in DNA: TGCGCCAGCAGCTTGTCGTGGACTAGCGTGGCCGGGGAGCTGTTTTTT. Translated: CASSLSWTSVAGELFF.

The J gene is TRBJ2-5, the V gene TRBV5-6, with 9 bases that match TRBD2. The V gene end was trimmed by 3 bases and the J gene end by 2 bases; junction bases not matched to a gene: 5. The CDR3 length is 15 residues. The germline V gene encodes CDR1 SGHDT and CDR2 YYEEEE. The CDR3 nucleotides read TGTGCCAGCAGCTCCTCTCTAGCGGGGCAAGAGACCCAGTACTTC. This encodes CASSSSLAGQETQYF. Full variable domain (remainder filled in from reference TRBV5-6 and TRBJ2-5): DAGVTQSPTHLIKTRGQQVTLRCSPKSGHDTVSWYQQALGQGPQFIFQYYEEEERQRGNFPDRFSGHQFPNYSSELNVNALLLGDSALYLCASSSSLAGQETQYFGPGTRLLVL.

V gene TRBV25-1 combines with J gene TRBJ1-4; D is uncertain. Germline V CDR1 and CDR2: MGHDK, SYGVNS. The CDR3 consists of 14 residues. V was cut by 2 bases and J by 7 bases, with 11 bases left in between. This chain's CDR3 is CASSEPGVSEKLFF. The CDR3 DNA sequence: TGTGCCAGCAGTGAACCCGGGGTTAGTGAAAAACTGTTTTTT.

V is TRBV29-1 and J is TRBJ2-7, with D uncertain. Germline V gives CDR1 SQVTM, CDR2 ANQGSEA. This CDR3 comprises 12 residues. The germline V and J ends were trimmed by 3 bases and 1 base, with 7 bases remaining between them. CDR3 coding DNA: TGCAGCGTTGAGGCCGGTTCCTACGAGCAGTACTTC. Translated: CSVEAGSYEQYF.

This rearrangement joins TRBV5-1 to TRBJ2-3, with 10 bases fitting TRBD2. This CDR3 region has 18 residues. The ends lost 2 bases at V and 1 base at J; junction bases unmatched: 10. Germline V gene sequence: CDR1 SGHRS, CDR2 YFSETQ. DNA for the CDR3: TGCGCCAGCAGCTTAGTTTCTAGCGGGAGTGGGGGCACAGATACGCAGTATTTT. It specifies CASSLVSSGSGGTDTQYF.